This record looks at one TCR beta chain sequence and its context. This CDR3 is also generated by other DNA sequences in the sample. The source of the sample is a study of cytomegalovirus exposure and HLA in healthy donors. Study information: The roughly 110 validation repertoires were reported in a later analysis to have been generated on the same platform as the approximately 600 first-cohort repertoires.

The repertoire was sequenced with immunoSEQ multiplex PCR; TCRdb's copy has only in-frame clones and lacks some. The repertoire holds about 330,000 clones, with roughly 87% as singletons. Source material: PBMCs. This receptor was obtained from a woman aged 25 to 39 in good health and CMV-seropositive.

The chain's CDR3 is CASSFRDNYEQYF. For the CDR3, the DNA is TGCGCCAGCAGCTTCCGGGACAACTACGAGCAGTACTTC. V usage is TRBV5-1 and J usage is TRBJ2-7, with a weak D call TRBD1 (6 bases). The germline gives CDR1 SGHRS, CDR2 YFSETQ. The CDR3 has 13 amino acids. Trimming stripped 2 bases from V and 3 bases from J, with 9 bases between. The full variable domain, completed using reference TRBV5-1 and TRBJ2-7, is KAGVTQTPRYLIKTRGQQVTLSCSPISGHRSVSWYQQTPGQGLQFLFEYFSETQRNKGNFPGRFSGRQFSNSRSEMNVSTLELGDSALYLCASSFRDNYEQYFGPGTRLTVT.